This TCR beta chain is drawn from a study of T cells after yellow fever vaccination (dated by TCRdb to the late 2010s). Turning to the overall study: The SMART-Seq v4 Ultra Low Input RNA kit was used to prepare libraries from fractions with low cell numbers. Blood was drawn at multiple timepoints before and after primary and secondary immunization, with bulk PBMC replicates and cell subsets isolated. Two healthy male donors made up the cohort, one aged 18 to 30 years and the other aged 30 to 40 years. To follow T-cell clones before and after primary and booster YFV17D yellow fever vaccination, bulk TCR alpha and beta repertoires were sequenced over time. Overall study results and their limits: A small fraction of clonotypes appeared in both the CD4 and CD8 compartments, likely as a result of convergent recombination. Most clones expanded after primary vaccination were re-detected after the booster (about 96% of CD4 and around 88% of CD8), suggesting broad memory maintenance. The study included only two donors, which limits how far the findings can be generalized. The secondary T-cell response was found to be weaker but faster than the primary response, with a peak reached on day 5 rather than on day 15. Computational filtering was needed because FACS-sorted repertoires could contain abundant contaminating clonotypes from the bulk population.

This clonotype was observed a few times. Its antigen is not yet known. Within one base of it there is no much larger clone, and no base qualities were kept. The CDR3 measures 19 amino acids from cysteine to phenylalanine. Of all the DNA, just the CDR3 is kept, 57 bases in frame from base 1. The germline V gene yields SGHRS for CDR1 and YFSETQ for CDR2. Trimming accounts for 1 base at V and 4 bases at J, while the number of junction bases matched to no gene is 14. Synthesis of TCR cDNA relied on 5'RACE template switching, a step that introduced a universal primer site along with unique molecular identifiers. cDNA synthesis was primed from both the TCR alpha and TCR beta constant segments. Two PCR steps were used to amplify libraries, with sample barcodes and sequencing adapters being added in the second step. Libraries were sequenced on Illumina HiSeq 2500 (2x100 bp) or NovaSeq (2x150 bp). Concerning the study's data processing: Reads were demultiplexed and collapsed into UMI consensus sequences with MIGEC, and V(D)J alignment was performed with MiXCR. Using edgeR on replicate PBMC samples, clonotypes were called vaccine-responding if FDR was below 0.01 and the log2 fold change was above 5 up to day 15. Bulk clonotypes were assigned CD4 or CD8 identity according to which sequenced CD4 or CD8 repertoire held them at higher abundance. TCRdb itself trimmed the public reads at Q25 with fastp, ran MiXCR and retained productive beta chains. Every distinct CDR3 protein forms one entry, paired with its most common genes and DNA. TCRdb's processing, not the authors' own work, is the source of the V and J calls. The sample yields 250,000 or so distinct CDR3 sequences; 6.9% were counted once. The ten largest clones capture roughly 0.9% of the sample.

The treatment or condition label of this sample denotes: live attenuated yellow fever vaccine strain. PBMCs were isolated from peripheral blood using a standard Ficoll-Paque protocol. CD4 and CD8 T-cell fractions were isolated with Dynabeads CD4 and CD8 positive selection kits. RNA was extracted with TriZol from bulk PBMCs, CD4 and CD8 fractions, and dextramer-positive and dextramer-negative fractions. The clonotype was recovered from a man aged 25-45 years who received the YFV17D yellow fever vaccine. This receptor chain uses TRBV5-1 and TRBJ2-1; 10 central bases correspond to TRBD2. Sequenced here: CD4+ T cells sorted from PBMCs, sampled 15 days after the yellow fever booster vaccination. The sequenced DNA: TGCGCCAGCAGCTTGAGGGCTTCTGGACTAGCGGTAACTTACAATGAGCAGTTCTTC. It translates as CASSLRASGLAVTYNEQFF. The full variable domain, with segments outside the CDR3 supplied by the reference TRBV5-1 and TRBJ2-1 proteins, appears as KAGVTQTPRYLIKTRGQQVTLSCSPISGHRSVSWYQQTPGQGLQFLFEYFSETQRNKGNFPGRFSGRQFSNSRSEMNVSTLELGDSALYLCASSLRASGLAVTYNEQFFGPGTRLTVL.